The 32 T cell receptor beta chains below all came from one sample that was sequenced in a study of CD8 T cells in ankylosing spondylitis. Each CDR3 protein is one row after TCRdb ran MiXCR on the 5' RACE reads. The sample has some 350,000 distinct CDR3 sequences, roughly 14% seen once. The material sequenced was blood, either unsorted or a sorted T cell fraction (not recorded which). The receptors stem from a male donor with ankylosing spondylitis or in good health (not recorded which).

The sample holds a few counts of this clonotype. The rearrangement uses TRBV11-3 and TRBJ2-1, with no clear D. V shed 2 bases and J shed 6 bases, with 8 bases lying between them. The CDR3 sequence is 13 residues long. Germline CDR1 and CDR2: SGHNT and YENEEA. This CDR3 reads CASSLTELNEQFF. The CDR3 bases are TGTGCCAGCAGCTTAACGGAGCTCAATGAGCAGTTCTTC.

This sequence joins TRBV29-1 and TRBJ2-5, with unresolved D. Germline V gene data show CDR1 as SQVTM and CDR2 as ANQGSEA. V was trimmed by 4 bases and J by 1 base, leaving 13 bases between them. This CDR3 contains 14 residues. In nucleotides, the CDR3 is TGCAGCGTTGTAGGGTTCGCCTCCCAAGAGACCCAGTACTTC. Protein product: CSVVGFASQETQYF.

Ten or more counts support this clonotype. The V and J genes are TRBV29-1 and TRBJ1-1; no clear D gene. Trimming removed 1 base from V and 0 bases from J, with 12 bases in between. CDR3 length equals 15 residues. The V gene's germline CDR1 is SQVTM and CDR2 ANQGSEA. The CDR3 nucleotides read TGCAGCGTTGAAGCGGTACGGCTCATGAACACTGAAGCTTTCTTT. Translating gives CSVEAVRLMNTEAFF.

DNA for the CDR3: TGTGCCAGCAGTCTGGGTTGGGGAGCGAATCAGCCCCAGCATTTT. Protein: CASSLGWGANQPQHF. The chain carries TRBV12-3 or TRBV12-4 and TRBJ1-5; D is unresolved. The CDR3 length is 15 residues. V was clipped by 5 bases and J by 4 bases, with 15 bases between them.

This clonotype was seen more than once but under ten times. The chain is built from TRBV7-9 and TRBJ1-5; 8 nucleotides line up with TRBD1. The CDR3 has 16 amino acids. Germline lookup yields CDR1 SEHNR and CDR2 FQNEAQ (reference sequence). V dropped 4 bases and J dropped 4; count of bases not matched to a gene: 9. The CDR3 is CASSSDRGSENQPQHF. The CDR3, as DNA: TGTGCCAGCAGCTCTGACAGGGGCTCGGAAAATCAGCCCCAGCATTTT.

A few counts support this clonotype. The DNA of the CDR3 is TGTGCCTGGAGTGTACCGGGCGGGCGAGAGTATGGCTACACCTTC. Its translation is CAWSVPGGREYGYTF. The chain carries TRBV30 and TRBJ1-2; D remains unclear. V lost 0 bases, J lost 5 bases, and 16 bases lay in between. The CDR3 has 15 amino acids. Germline CDR1 reads GTSNPN; CDR2 reads SVGIG (reference sequence).

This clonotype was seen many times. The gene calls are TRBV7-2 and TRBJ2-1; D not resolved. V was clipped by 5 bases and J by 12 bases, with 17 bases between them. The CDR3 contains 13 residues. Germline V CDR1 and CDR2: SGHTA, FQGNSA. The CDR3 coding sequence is TGTGCCAGCAGCCCCTCGGCCCAAATAGGGCAGTTCTTC. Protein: CASSPSAQIGQFF.

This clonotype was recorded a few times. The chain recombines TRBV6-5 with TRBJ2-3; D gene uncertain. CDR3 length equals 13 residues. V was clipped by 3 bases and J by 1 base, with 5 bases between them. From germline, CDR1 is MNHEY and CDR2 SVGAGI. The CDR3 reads CASSYGGTDTQYF. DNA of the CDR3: TGTGCCAGCAGTTATGGGGGCACAGATACGCAGTATTTT.

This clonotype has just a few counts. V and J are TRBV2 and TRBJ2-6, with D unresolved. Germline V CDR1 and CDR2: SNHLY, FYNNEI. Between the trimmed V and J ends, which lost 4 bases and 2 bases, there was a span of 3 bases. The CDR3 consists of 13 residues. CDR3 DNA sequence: TGTGCCAGCAGTGGGGCTGGGGCCAACGTCCTGACTTTC. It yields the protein CASSGAGANVLTF.

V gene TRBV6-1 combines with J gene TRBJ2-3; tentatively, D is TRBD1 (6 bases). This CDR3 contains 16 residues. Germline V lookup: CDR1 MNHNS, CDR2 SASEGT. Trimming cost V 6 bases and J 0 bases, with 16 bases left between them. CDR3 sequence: CASSRGGKASTDTQYF. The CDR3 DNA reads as TGTGCCAGCAGCCGAGGGGGAAAAGCTAGCACAGATACGCAGTATTTT.

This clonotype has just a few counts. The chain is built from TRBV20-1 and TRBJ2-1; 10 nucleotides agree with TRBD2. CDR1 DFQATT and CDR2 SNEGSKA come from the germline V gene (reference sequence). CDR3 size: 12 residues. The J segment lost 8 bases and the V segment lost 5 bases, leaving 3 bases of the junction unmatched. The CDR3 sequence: CSAQREGDEQFF. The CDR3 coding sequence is TGCAGTGCTCAGCGGGAGGGCGATGAGCAGTTCTTC.

The CDR3 here is CASSLGGPAYNEQFF. The CDR3 DNA reads as TGTGCCAGCAGCTTAGGGGGCCCAGCCTACAATGAGCAGTTCTTC. V is TRBV11-2 and J is TRBJ2-1; tentatively, D is TRBD1 (5 bases). Germline V lookup: CDR1 SGHAT, CDR2 FQNNGV. The CDR3 loop spans 15 amino acids. The V end lost 1 base, the J end lost 2 bases, and 9 bases lay between the germline ends.

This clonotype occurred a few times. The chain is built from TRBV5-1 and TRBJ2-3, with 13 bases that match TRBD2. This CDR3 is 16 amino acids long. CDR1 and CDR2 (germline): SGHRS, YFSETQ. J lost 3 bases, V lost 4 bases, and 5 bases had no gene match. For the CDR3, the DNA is TGCGCCAGCAGCCTACTAGCGGGAGGGCCTACAGATACGCAGTATTTT. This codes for CASSLLAGGPTDTQYF.

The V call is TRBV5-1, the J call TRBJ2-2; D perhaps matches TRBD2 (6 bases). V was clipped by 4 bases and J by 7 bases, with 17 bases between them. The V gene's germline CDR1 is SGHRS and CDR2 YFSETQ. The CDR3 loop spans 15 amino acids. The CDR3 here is CASSIGGVSNGELFF. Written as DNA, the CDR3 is TGCGCCAGCAGCATCGGGGGTGTCTCGAACGGGGAGCTGTTTTTT. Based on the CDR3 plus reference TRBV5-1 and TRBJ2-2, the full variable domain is KAGVTQTPRYLIKTRGQQVTLSCSPISGHRSVSWYQQTPGQGLQFLFEYFSETQRNKGNFPGRFSGRQFSNSRSEMNVSTLELGDSALYLCASSIGGVSNGELFFGEGSRLTVL.

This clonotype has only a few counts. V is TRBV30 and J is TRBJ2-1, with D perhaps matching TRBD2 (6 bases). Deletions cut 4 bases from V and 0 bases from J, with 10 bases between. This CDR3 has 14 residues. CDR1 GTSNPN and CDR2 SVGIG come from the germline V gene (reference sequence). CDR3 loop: CAWNGGSSYNEQFF. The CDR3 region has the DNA TGTGCCTGGAATGGAGGGAGCTCCTACAATGAGCAGTTCTTC.

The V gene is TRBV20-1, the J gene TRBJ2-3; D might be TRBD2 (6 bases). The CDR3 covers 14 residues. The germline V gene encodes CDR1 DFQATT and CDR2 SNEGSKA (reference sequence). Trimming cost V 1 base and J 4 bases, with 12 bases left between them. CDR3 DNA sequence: TGCAGTGCTAGAGTGGTGGGGGAGGCAGATACGCAGTATTTT. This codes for CSARVVGEADTQYF.

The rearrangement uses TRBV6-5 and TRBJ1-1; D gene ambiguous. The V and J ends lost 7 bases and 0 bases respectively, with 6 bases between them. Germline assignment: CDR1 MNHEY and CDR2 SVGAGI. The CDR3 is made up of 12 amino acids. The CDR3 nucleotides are TGTGCCAGCAAAACGGTGAACACTGAAGCTTTCTTT. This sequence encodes CASKTVNTEAFF.

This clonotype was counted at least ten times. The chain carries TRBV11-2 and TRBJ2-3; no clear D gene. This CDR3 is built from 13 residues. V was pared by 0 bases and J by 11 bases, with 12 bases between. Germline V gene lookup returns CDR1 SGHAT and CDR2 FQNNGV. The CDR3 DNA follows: TGTGCCAGCAGCTTAGATCCTGTCTCCAAGCAGTATTTT. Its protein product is CASSLDPVSKQYF.

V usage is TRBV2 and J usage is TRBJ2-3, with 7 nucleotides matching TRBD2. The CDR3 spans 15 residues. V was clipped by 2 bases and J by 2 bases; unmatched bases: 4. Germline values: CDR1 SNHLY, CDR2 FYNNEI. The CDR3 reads CASSERLADTDTQYF. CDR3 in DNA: TGTGCCAGCAGTGAAAGGCTAGCGGACACAGATACGCAGTATTTT.

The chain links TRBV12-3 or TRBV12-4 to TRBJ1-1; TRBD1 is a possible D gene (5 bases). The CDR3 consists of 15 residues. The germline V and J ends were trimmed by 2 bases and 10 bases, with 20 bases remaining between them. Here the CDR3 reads CASSLRGGSRVGAFF. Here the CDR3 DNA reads TGTGCCAGCAGTTTACGGGGCGGGTCCAGGGTGGGAGCTTTCTTT.

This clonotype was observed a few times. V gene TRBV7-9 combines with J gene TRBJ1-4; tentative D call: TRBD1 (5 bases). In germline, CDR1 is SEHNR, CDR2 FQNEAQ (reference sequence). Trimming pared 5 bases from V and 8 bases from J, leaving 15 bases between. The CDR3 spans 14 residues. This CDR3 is CASSTMGLREKLFF. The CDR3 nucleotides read TGTGCCAGCAGCACGATGGGGCTAAGGGAAAAACTGTTTTTT.

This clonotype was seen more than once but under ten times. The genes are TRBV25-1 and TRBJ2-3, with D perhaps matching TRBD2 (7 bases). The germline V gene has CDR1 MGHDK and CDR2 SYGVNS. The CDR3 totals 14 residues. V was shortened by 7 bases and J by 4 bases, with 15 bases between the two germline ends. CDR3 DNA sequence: TGTGCCAGCATGAGGGGGGAGGGGGCAGATACGCAGTATTTT. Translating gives CASMRGEGADTQYF.

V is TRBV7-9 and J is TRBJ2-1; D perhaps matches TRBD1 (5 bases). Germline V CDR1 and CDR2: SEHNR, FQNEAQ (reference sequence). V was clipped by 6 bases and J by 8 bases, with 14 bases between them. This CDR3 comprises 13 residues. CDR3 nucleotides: TGTGCCAGCAGGAACACAGGTCCCGATGAGCAGTTCTTC. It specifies CASRNTGPDEQFF.

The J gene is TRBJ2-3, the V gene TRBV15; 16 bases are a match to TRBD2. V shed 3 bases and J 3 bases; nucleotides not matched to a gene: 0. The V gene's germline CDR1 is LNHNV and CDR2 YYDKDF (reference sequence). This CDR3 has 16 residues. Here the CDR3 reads CATSRGLAGGTDTQYF. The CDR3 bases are TGTGCCACCAGCAGGGGACTAGCGGGGGGGACAGATACGCAGTATTTT.

The CDR3 loop is CSAGVGKLATYNEQFF. The CDR3 region has the DNA TGCAGTGCGGGGGTGGGCAAACTAGCGACCTACAATGAGCAGTTCTTC. This rearrangement joins TRBV20-1 to TRBJ2-1; 7 bases map to TRBD2. Germline V gene data show CDR1 as DFQATT and CDR2 as SNEGSKA (reference sequence). Trimming took 6 bases from V and 2 from J; bases not matched to a gene: 13. This CDR3 spans 16 amino acids.

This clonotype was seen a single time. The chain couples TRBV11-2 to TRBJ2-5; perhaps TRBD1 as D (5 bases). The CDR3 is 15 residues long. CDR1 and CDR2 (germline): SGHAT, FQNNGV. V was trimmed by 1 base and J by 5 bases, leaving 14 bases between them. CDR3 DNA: TGTGCCAGCAGCTTAGTTGTGGCAGGGCCGGAGACCCAGTACTTC. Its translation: CASSLVVAGPETQYF.

This chain's CDR3 is CASSLTKGQGAQKTQYF. The CDR3 DNA follows: TGTGCCAGCAGCCTCACAAAGGGACAGGGGGCGCAGAAGACCCAGTACTTC. This chain links TRBV21-1 with TRBJ2-5; the DNA was not used to check the table's D call, TRBD1. TRBV21-1 is annotated as a pseudogene. The CDR3 covers 17 residues.

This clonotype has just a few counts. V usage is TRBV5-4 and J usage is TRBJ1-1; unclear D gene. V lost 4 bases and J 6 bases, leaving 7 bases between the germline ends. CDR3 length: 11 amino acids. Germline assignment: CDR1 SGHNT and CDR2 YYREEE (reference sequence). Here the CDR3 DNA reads TGTGCCAGCAGCGGGCGGGCTGAAGCTTTCTTT. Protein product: CASSGRAEAFF.

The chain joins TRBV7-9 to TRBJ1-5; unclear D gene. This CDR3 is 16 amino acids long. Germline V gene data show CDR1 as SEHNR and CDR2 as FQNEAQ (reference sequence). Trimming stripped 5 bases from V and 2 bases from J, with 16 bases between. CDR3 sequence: CASSPPAAAGNQPQHF. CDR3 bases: TGTGCCAGCAGCCCCCCGGCAGCGGCAGGCAATCAGCCCCAGCATTTT.

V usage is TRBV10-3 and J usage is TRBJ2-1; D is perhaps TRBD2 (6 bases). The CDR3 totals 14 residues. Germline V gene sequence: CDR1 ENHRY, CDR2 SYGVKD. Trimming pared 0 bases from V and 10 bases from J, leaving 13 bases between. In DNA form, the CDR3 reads TGTGCCATCAGTGAGTCTATAGGAGGGGACGAGCAGTTCTTC. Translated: CAISESIGGDEQFF.

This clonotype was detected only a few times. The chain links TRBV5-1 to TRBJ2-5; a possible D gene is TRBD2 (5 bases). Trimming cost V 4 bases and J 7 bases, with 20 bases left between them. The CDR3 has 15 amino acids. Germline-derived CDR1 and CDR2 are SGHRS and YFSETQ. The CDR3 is CASSPAASPGRTQYF. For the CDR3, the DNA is TGCGCCAGCAGCCCGGCAGCTAGCCCCGGTAGGACCCAGTACTTC. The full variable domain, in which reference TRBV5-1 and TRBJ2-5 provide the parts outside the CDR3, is KAGVTQTPRYLIKTRGQQVTLSCSPISGHRSVSWYQQTPGQGLQFLFEYFSETQRNKGNFPGRFSGRQFSNSRSEMNVSTLELGDSALYLCASSPAASPGRTQYFGPGTRLLVL.

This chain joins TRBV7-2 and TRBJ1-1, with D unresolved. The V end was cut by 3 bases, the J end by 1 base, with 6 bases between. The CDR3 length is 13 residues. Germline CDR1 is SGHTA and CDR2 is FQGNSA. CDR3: CASSFASNTEAFF. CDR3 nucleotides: TGTGCCAGCAGCTTCGCGTCGAACACTGAAGCTTTCTTT.